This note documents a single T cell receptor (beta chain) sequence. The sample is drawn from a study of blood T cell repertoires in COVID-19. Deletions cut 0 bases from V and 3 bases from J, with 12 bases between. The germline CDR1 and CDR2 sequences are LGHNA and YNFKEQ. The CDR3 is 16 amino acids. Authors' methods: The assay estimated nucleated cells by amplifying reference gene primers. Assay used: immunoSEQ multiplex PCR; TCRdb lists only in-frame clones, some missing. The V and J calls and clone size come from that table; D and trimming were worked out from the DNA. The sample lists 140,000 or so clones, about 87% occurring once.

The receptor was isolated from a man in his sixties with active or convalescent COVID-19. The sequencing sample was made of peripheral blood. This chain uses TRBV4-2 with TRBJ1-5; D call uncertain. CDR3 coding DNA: TGTGCCAGCAGCCAAGACTCAGCAGGCTTCAATCAGCCCCAGCATTTT. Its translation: CASSQDSAGFNQPQHF.